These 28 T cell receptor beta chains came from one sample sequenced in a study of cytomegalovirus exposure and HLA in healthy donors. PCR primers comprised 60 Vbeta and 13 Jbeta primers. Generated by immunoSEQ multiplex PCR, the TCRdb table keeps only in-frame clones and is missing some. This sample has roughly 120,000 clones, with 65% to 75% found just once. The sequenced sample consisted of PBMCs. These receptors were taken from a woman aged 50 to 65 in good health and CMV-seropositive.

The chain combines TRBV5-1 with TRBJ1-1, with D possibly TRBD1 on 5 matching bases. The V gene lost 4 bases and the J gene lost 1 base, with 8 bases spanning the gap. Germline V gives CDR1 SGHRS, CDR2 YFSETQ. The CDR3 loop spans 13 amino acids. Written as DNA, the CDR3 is TGCGCCAGCAGCCAAGGACAGAACACTGAAGCTTTCTTT. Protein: CASSQGQNTEAFF.

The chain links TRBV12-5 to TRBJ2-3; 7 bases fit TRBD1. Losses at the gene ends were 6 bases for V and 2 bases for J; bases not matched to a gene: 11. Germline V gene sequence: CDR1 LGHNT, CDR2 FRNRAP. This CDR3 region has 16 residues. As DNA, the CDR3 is TGTGCTAGTGGCACAGGGGTATCAACCCACACAGATACGCAGTATTTT. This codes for CASGTGVSTHTDTQYF.

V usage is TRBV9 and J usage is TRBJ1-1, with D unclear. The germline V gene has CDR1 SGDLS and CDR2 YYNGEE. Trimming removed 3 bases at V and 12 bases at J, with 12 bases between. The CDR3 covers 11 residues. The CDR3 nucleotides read TGTGCCAGCAGCGCAGACAACGTCCCTTTCTTT. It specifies CASSADNVPFF.

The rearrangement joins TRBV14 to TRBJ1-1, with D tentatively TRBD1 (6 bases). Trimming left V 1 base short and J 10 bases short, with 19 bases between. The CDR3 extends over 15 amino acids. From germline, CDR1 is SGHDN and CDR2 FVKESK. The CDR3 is CASSQVAGASVRAFF. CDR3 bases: TGTGCCAGCAGCCAAGTCGCGGGGGCGAGTGTGAGAGCTTTCTTT. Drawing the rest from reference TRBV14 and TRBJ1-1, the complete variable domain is EAGVTQFPSHSVIEKGQTVTLRCDPISGHDNLYWYRRVMGKEIKFLLHFVKESKQDESGMPNNRFLAERTGGTYSTLKVQPAELEDSGVYFCASSQVAGASVRAFFGQGTRLTVV.

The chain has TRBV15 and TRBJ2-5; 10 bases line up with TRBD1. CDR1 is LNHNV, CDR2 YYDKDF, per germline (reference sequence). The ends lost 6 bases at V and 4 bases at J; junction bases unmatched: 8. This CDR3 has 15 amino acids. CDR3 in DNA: TGTGCCACCAGAAATGACAGGGGGCAATTAGAGACCCAGTACTTC. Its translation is CATRNDRGQLETQYF.

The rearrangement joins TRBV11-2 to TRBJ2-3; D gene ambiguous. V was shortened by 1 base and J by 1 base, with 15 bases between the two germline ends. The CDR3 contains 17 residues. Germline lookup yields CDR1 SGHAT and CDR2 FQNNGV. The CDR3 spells CASSLVGRSRGTDTQYF. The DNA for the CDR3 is TGTGCCAGCAGCTTAGTCGGTCGTTCGCGCGGCACAGATACGCAGTATTTT.

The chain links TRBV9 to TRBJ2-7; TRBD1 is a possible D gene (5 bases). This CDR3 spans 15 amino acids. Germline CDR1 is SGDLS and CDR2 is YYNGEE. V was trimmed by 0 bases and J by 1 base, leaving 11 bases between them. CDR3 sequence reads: CASSVAPGSSYEQYF. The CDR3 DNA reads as TGTGCCAGCAGCGTAGCTCCAGGGTCATCCTACGAGCAGTACTTC.

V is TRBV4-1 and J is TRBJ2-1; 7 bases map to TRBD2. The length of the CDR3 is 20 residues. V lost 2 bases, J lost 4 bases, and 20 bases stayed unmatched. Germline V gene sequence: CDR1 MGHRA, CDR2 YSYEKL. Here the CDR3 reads CASSQSPNKWGGSGYNEQFF. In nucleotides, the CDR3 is TGCGCCAGCAGCCAATCCCCTAACAAGTGGGGAGGGTCTGGTTACAATGAGCAGTTCTTC.

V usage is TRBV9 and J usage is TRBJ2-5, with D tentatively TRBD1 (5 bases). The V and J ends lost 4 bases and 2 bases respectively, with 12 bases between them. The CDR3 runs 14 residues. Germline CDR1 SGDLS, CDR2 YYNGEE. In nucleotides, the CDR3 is TGTGCCAGCAGCAACCGAGACAGTCAAGAGACCCAGTACTTC. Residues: CASSNRDSQETQYF.

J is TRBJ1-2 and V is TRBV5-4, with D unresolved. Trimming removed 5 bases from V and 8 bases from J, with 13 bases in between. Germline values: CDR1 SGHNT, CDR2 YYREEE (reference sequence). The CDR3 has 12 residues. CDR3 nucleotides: TGTGCCAGCAGTTTCGCTACGGGGGGCTACACCTTC. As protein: CASSFATGGYTF.

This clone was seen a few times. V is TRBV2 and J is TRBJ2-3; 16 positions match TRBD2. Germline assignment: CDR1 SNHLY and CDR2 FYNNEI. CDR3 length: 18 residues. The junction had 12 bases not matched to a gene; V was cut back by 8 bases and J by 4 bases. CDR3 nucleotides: TGTGCCAGCCACGGTCCCGGGACTAGCGGGGGGGCGGCAGATACGCAGTATTTT. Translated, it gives CASHGPGTSGGAADTQYF.

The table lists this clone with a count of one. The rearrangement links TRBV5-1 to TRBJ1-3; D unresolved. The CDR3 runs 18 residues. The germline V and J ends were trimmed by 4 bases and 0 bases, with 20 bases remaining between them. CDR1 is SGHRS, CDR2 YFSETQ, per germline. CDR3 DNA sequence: TGCGCCAGCAGCCCCCGGGTCCCCGGAACCGACTCTGGAAACACCATATATTTT. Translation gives CASSPRVPGTDSGNTIYF.

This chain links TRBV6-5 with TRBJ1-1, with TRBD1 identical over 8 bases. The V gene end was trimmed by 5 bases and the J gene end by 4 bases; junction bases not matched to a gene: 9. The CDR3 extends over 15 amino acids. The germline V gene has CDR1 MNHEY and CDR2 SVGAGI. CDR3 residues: CASSREAGGVTEAFF. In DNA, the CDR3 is TGTGCCAGCAGTCGAGAGGCAGGGGGCGTCACTGAAGCTTTCTTT.

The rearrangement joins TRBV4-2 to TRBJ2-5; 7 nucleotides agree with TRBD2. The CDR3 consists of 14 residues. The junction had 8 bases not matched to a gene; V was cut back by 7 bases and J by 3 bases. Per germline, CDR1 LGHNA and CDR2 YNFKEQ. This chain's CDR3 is CASTAGLAEETQYF. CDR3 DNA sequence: TGTGCCAGCACGGCTGGGCTAGCGGAAGAGACCCAGTACTTC.

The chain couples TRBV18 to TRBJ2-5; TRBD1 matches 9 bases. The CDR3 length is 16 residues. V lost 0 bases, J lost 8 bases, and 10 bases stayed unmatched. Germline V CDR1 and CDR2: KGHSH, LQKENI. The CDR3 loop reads CASSPPGTGTFGTQYF. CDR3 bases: TGTGCCAGCTCACCACCGGGGACAGGGACGTTTGGAACCCAGTACTTC.

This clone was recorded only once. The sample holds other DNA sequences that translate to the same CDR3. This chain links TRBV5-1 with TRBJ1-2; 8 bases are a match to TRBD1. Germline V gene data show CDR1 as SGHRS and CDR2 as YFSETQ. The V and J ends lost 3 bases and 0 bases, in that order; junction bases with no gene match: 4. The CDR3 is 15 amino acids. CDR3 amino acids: CASSYGQGANYGYTF. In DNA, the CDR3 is TGCGCCAGCAGCTACGGACAGGGCGCTAACTATGGCTACACCTTC.

CDR3 residues: CASSDGTLSGNTIYF. Written as DNA, the CDR3 is TGCGCCAGCAGCGACGGGACACTCTCTGGAAACACCATATATTTT. This chain uses TRBV5-1 with TRBJ1-3; TRBD1 is a possible D gene (6 bases). CDR3 size: 15 residues. V was clipped by 4 bases and J by 0 bases, with 11 bases between them. CDR1 is SGHRS and CDR2 is YFSETQ in the germline V gene. The full variable domain, in which reference TRBV5-1 and TRBJ1-3 provide the parts outside the CDR3, is KAGVTQTPRYLIKTRGQQVTLSCSPISGHRSVSWYQQTPGQGLQFLFEYFSETQRNKGNFPGRFSGRQFSNSRSEMNVSTLELGDSALYLCASSDGTLSGNTIYFGEGSWLTVV.

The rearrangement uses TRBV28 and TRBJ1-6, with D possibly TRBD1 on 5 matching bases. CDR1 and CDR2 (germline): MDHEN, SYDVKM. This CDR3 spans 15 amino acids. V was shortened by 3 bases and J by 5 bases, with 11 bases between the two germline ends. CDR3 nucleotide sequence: TGTGCCAGCAGTTTGGGAGGGGCCGATAATTCACCCCTCCACTTT. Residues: CASSLGGADNSPLHF.

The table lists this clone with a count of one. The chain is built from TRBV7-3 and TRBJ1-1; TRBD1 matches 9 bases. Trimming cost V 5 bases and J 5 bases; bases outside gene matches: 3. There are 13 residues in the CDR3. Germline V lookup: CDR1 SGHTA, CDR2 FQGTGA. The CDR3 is CASSQGTGTEAFF. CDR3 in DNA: TGTGCCAGCAGCCAAGGGACAGGGACTGAAGCTTTCTTT.

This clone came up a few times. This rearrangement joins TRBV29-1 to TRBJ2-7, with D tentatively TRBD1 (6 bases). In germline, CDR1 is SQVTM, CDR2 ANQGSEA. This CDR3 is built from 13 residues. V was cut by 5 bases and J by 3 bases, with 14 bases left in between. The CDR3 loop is CSVKPGQDYEQYF. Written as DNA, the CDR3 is TGCAGCGTTAAACCGGGACAAGACTACGAGCAGTACTTC.

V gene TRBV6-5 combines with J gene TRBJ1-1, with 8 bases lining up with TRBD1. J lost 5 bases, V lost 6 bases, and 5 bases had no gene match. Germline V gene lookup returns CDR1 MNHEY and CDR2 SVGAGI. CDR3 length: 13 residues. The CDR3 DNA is TGTGCCAGCAGGACCAACAGGGGGACTGAAGCTTTCTTT. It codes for CASRTNRGTEAFF.

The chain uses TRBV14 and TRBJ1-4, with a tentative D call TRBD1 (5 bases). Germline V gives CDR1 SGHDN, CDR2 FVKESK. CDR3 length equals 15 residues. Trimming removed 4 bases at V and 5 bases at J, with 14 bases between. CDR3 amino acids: CASSPRRGINEKLFF. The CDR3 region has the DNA TGTGCCAGCAGCCCCCGCCGGGGGATAAATGAAAAACTGTTTTTT.

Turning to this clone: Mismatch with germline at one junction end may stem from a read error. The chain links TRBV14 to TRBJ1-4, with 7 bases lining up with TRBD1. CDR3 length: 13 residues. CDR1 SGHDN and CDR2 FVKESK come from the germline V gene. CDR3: CASSQEVWQGVSF. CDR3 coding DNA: TGTGCCAGCAGCCAAGAGGTCTGGCAGGGGGTCTCGTTT.

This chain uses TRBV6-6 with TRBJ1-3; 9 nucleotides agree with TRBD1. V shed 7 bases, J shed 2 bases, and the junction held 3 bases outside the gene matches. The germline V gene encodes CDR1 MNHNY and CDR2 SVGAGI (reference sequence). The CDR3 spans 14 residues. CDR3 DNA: TGTGCCAGCAAATGGACAGGGGCTGGAAACACCATATATTTT. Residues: CASKWTGAGNTIYF.

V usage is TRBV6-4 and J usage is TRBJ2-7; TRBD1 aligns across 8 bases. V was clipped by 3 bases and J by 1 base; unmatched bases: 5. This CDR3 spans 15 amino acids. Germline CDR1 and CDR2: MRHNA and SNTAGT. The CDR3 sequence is CASSEQGVLSYEQYF. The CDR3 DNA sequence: TGTGCCAGCAGTGAACAGGGGGTACTATCCTACGAGCAGTACTTC.

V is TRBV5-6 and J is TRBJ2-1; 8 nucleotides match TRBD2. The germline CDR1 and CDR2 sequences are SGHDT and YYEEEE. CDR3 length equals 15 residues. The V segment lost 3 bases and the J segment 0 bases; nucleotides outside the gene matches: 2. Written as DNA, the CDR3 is TGTGCCAGCAGCTCGGGACTAGACTCCTACAATGAGCAGTTCTTC. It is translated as CASSSGLDSYNEQFF.

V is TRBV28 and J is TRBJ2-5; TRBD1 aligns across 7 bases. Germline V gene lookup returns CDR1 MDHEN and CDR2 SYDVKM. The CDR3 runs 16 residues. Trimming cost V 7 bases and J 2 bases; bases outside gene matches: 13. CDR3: CASNPGLMGQQETQYF. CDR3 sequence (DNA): TGTGCCAGCAACCCGGGGCTTATGGGACAGCAAGAGACCCAGTACTTC.

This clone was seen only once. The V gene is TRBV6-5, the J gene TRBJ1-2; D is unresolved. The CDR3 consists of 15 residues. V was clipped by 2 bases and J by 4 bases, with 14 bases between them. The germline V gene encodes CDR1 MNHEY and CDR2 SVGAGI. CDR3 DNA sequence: TGTGCCAGCAGTTACGAGGGATCCCTAGGCTATGGCTACACCTTC. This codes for CASSYEGSLGYGYTF.